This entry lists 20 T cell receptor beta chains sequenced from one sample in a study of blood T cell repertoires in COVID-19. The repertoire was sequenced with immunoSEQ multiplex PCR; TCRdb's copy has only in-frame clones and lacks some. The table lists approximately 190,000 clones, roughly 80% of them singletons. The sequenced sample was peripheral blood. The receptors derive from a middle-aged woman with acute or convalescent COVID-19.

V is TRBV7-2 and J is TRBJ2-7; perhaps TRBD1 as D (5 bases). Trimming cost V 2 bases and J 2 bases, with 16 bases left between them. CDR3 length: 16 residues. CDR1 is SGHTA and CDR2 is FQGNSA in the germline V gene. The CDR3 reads CASSLRAVQGAYEQYF. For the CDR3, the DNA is TGTGCCAGCAGCTTAAGAGCTGTGCAGGGCGCCTACGAGCAGTACTTC.

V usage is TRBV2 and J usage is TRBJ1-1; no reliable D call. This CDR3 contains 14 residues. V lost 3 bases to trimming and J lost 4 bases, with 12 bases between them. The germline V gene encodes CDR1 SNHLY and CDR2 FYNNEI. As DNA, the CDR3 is TGTGCCAGCAGTGAGGAGGGAAGTATCACTGAAGCTTTCTTT. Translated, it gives CASSEEGSITEAFF.

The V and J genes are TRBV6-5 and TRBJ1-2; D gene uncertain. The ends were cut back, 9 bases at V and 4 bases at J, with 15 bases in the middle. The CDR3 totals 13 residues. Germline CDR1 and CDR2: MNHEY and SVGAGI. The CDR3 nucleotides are TGTGCCAGGGAGGGTGGTTTGGGCTATGGCTACACCTTC. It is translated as CAREGGLGYGYTF.

The CDR3 sequence is CASSSLRGPGTGELFF. CDR3 DNA: TGTGCCAGCAGCTCCCTCCGTGGGCCCGGCACCGGGGAGCTGTTTTTT. This chain links TRBV13 with TRBJ2-2; D gene ambiguous. Between the trimmed V and J ends, which lost 4 bases and 4 bases, there was a span of 16 bases. Per the germline V gene, CDR1 is PRHDT and CDR2 is FYEKMQ (reference sequence). CDR3 size: 16 residues.

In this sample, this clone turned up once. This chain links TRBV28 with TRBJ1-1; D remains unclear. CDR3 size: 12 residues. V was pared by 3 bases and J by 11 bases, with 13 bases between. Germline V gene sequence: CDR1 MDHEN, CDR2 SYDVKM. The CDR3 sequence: CASSLAGNVAFF. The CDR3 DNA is TGTGCCAGCAGTTTGGCGGGTAACGTTGCTTTCTTT.

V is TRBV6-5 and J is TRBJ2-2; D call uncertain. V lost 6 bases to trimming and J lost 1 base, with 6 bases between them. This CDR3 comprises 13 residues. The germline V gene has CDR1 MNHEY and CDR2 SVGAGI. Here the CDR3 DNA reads TGTGCCAGCAGGCGACAGAACACCGGGGAGCTGTTTTTT. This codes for CASRRQNTGELFF.

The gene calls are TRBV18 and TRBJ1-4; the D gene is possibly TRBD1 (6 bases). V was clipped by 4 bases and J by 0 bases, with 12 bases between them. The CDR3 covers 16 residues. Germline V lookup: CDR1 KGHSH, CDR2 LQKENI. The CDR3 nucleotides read TGTGCCAGCTCACGGGGCAGGGGTGCAACTAATGAAAAACTGTTTTTT. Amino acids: CASSRGRGATNEKLFF. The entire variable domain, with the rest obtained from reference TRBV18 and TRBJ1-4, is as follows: NAGVMQNPRHLVRRRGQEARLRCSPMKGHSHVYWYRQLPEEGLKFMVYLQKENIIDESGMPKERFSAEFPKEGPSILRIQQVVRGDSAAYFCASSRGRGATNEKLFFGSGTQLSVL.

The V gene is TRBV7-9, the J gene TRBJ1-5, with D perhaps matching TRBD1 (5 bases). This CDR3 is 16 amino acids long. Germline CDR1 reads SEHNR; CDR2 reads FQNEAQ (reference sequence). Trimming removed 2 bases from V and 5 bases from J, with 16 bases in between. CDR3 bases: TGTGCCAGCAGCTTAATAGGGGCCAGGGTGGATCAGCCCCAGCATTTT. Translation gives CASSLIGARVDQPQHF.

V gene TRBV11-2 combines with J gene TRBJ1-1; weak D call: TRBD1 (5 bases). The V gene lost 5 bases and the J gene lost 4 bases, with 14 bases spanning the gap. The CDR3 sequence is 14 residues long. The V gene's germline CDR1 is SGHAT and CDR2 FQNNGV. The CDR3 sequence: CASSRIIGATEAFF. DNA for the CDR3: TGTGCCAGCAGCAGGATCATTGGGGCCACTGAAGCTTTCTTT. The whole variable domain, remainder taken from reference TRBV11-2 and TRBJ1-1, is EAGVAQSPRYKIIEKRQSVAFWCNPISGHATLYWYQQILGQGPKLLIQFQNNGVVDDSQLPKDRFSAERLKGVDSTLKIQPAKLEDSAVYLCASSRIIGATEAFFGQGTRLTVV.

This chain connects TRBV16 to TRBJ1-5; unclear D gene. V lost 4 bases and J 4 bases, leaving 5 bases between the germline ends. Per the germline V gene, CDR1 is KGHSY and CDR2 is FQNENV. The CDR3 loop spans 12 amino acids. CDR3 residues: CASSLQNQPQHF. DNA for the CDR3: TGTGCCAGCAGCCTTCAAAATCAGCCCCAGCATTTT.

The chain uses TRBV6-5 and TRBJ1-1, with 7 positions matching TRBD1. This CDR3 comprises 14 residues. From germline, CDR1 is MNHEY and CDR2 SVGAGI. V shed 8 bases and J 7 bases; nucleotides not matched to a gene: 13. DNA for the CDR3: TGTGCCAGCGGGTTGGGCAGGGGGTATTATGAAGCTTTCTTT. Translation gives CASGLGRGYYEAFF.

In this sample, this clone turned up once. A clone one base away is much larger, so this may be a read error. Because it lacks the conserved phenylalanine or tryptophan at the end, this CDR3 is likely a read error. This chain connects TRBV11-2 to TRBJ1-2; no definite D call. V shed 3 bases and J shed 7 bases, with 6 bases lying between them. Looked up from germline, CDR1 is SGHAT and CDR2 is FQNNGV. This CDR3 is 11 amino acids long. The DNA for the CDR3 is TGTGCCAGCAGCTTGGGCTTTGGCTACACCCTC. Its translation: CASSLGFGYTL.

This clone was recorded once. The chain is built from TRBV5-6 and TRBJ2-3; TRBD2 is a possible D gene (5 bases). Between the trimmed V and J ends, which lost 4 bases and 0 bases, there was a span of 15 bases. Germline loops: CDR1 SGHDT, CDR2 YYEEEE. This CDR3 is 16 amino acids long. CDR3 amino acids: CASSQITQRSTDTQYF. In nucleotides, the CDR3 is TGTGCCAGCAGCCAGATAACCCAGCGGAGCACAGATACGCAGTATTTT.

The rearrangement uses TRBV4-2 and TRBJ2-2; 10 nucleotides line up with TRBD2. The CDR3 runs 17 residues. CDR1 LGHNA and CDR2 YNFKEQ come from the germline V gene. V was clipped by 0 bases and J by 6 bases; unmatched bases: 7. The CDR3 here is CASSQDPLAGAAGELFF. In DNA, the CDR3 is TGTGCCAGCAGCCAAGATCCCCTAGCGGGAGCCGCCGGGGAGCTGTTTTTT.

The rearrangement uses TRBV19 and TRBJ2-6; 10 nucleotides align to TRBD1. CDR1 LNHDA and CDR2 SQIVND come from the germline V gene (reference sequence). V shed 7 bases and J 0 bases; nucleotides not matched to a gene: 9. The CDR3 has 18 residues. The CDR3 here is CASTPWGQGSSGANVLTF. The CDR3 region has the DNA TGTGCCAGTACTCCCTGGGGACAGGGGTCCTCTGGGGCCAACGTCCTGACTTTC.

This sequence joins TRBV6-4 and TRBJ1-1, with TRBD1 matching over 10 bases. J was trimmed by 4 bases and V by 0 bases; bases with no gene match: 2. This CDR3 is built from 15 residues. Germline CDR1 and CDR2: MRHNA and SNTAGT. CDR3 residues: CASSDSGQGSTEAFF. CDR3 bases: TGTGCCAGCAGTGACTCGGGACAGGGGAGCACTGAAGCTTTCTTT.

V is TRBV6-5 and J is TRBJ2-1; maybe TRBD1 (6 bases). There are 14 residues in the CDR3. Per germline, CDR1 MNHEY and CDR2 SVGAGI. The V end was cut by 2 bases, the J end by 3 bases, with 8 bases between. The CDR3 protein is CASSYRGIYNEQFF. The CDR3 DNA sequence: TGTGCCAGCAGTTACAGGGGGATCTACAATGAGCAGTTCTTC.

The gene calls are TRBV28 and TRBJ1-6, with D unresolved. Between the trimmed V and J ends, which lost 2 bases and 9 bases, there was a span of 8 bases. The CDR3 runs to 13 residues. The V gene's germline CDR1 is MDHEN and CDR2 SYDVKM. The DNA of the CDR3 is TGTGCCAGCAGTTTAGATCTGAGTTCACCCCTCCACTTT. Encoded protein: CASSLDLSSPLHF.

CDR3 nucleotides: TGTGCTAGTGGTTCCCGGACAGGGTCGGGTCAAGAGACCCAGTACTTC. Its translation is CASGSRTGSGQETQYF. The gene calls are TRBV12-5 and TRBJ2-5, with 8 bases identical to TRBD1. Looked up from germline, CDR1 is LGHNT and CDR2 is FRNRAP. CDR3 length: 16 amino acids. The V gene end was trimmed by 4 bases and the J gene end by 2 bases; junction bases not matched to a gene: 9.

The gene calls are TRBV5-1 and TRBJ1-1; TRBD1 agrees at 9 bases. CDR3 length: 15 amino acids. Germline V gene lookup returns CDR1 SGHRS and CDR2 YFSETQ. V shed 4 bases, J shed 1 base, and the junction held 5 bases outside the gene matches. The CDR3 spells CASSDLGQGNTEAFF. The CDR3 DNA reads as TGCGCCAGCAGCGACTTGGGACAGGGGAACACTGAAGCTTTCTTT.